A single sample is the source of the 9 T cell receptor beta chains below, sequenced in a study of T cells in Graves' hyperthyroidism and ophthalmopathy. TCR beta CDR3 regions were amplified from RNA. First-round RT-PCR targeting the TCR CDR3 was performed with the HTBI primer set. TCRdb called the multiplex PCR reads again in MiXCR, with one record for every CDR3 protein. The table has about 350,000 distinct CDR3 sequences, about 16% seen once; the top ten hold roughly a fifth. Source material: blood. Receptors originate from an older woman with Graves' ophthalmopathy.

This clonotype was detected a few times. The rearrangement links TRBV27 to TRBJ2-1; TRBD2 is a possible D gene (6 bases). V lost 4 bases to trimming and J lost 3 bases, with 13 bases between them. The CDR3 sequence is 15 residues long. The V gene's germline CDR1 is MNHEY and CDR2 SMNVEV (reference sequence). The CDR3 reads CASSSGLTIYNEQFF. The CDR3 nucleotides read TGTGCCAGCAGTTCGGGACTGACCATCTACAATGAGCAGTTCTTC.

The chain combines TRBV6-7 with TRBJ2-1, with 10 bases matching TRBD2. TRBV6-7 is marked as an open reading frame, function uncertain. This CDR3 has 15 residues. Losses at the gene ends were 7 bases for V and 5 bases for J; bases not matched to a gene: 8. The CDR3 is CASIYSGRPHNEQFF. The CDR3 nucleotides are TGTGCCAGCATTTATAGCGGGAGGCCTCACAATGAGCAGTTCTTC.

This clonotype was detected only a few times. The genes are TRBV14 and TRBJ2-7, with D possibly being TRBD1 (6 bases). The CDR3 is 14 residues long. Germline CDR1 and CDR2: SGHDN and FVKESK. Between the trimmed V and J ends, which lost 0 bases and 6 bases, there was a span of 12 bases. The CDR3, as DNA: TGTGCCAGCAGCCAAGAACAGGGCTTTGGCGAGCAGTACTTC. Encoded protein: CASSQEQGFGEQYF.

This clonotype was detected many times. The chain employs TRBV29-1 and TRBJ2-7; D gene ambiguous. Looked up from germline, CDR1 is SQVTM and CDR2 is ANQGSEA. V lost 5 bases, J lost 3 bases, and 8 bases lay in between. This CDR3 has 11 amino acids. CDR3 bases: TGCAGCGTTTCAGACGACTACGAGCAGTACTTC. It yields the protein CSVSDDYEQYF.

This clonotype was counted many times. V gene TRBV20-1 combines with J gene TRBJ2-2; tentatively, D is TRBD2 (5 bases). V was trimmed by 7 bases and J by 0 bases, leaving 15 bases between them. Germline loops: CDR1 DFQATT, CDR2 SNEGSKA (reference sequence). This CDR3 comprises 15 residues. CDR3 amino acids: CSVPPRGPNTGELFF. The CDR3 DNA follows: TGCAGTGTACCCCCCCGGGGTCCGAACACCGGGGAGCTGTTTTTT.

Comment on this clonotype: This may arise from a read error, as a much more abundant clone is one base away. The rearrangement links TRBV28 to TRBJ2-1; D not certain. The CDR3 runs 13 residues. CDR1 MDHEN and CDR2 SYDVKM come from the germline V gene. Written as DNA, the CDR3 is TGTGACAGCATAGCTGTGAGCCGGAGTGAGCAGTTCTTC. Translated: CDSIAVSRSEQFF.

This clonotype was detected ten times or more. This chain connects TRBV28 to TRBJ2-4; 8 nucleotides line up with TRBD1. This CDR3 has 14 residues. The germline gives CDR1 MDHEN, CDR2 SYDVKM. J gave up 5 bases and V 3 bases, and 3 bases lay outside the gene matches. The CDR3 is CASSFPGGENIQYF. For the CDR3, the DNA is TGTGCCAGCAGTTTTCCAGGGGGCGAAAACATTCAGTACTTC.

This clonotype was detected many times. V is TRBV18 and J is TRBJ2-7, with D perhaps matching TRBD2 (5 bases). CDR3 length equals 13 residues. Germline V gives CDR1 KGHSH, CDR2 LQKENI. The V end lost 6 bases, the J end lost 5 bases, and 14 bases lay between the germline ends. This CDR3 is CASSGGPVDEQYF. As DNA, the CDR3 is TGTGCCAGCTCCGGCGGGCCTGTGGACGAGCAGTACTTC.

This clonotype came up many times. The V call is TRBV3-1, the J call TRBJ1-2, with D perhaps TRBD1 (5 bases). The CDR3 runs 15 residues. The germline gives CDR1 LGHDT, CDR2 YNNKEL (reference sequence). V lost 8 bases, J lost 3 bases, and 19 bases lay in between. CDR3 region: CASGLAGGTHYGYTF. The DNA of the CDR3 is TGTGCCAGCGGACTCGCCGGGGGGACTCACTATGGCTACACCTTC.